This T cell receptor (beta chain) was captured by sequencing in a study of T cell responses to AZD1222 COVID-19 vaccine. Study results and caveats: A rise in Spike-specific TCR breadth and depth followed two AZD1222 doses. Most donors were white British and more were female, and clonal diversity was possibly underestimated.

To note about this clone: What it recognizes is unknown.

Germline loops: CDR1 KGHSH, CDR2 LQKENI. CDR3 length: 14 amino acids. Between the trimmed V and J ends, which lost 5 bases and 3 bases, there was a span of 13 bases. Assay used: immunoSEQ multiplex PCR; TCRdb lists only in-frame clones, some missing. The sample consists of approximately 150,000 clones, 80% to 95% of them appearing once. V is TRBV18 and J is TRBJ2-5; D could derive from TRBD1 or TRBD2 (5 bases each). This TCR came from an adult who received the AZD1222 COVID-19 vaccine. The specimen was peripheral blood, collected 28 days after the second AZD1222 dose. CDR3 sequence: CASSIPGTKETQYF. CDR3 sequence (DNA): TGTGCCAGCTCAATTCCCGGGACCAAAGAGACCCAGTACTTC.